What follows is one T cell receptor beta chain and its context. Its antigen is still unknown. This record comes from a study of CD8 T cells in Susac syndrome. At the level of the study: When blood was collected, patients with Susac syndrome were therapy-naive, were taking corticosteroids, or were receiving intravenous immunoglobulin alone. Findings of the study overall: The CD4+ T cell repertoires in Susac syndrome did not show any clonal expansion.

Trimming stripped 3 bases from V and 0 bases from J, with 24 bases between. This CDR3 spans 18 amino acids. Germline loops: CDR1 DFQATT, CDR2 SNEGSKA (reference sequence). Random hexamers were used to reverse transcribe 0.5 to 1 ug of RNA. TCRdb independently ran MiXCR on the immunoSEQ multiplex PCR reads; one entry per CDR3 protein. The data hold roughly 75,000 distinct CDR3 sequences, with just over 90% observed a single time. Sequenced: CD4+ T cells from PBMCs. The rearrangement joins TRBV20-1 to TRBJ2-7; the D gene is possibly TRBD2 (6 bases). The receptor was derived from a human donor with Susac syndrome. The CDR3, as DNA: TGCAGTGCTAGTTCCGTCCTTTCCGGTCGGGGGTTCTCCTACGAGCAGTACTTC. Amino acids: CSASSVLSGRGFSYEQYF.